The clone carrying this T cell receptor (beta chain) was seen ten or more times. Authors of the study amplified TCR beta CDR3 regions from RNA transcripts. A set of HTBI primers served as the primers for a first-round RT-PCR of the TCR CDR3. TCRdb fed the multiplex PCR reads into MiXCR, producing one record per CDR3 protein. The sample consists of about 560,000 distinct CDR3 sequences, around 15% of them appearing once. This sample is drawn from a study of T cells in Graves' hyperthyroidism and ophthalmopathy. Study background: Specimen type is peripheral blood, collected at initial diagnosis prior to any treatment.

V lost 5 bases, J lost 1 base, and 3 bases stayed unmatched. This CDR3 region has 14 residues. Germline V lookup: CDR1 SGHTA, CDR2 FQGNSA. Newly diagnosed hyperthyroidism, duration under 2 months, in patients aged 18 to 65. Under 12 ml fresh peripheral blood yielded the PBMCs. The J gene is TRBJ2-5, the V gene TRBV7-2; 8 positions agree with TRBD1. Sequencing was carried out using blood. This sequence originates from a woman younger than 35 with Graves' hyperthyroidism. The CDR3 DNA follows: TGTGCCAGCAGCAAGGGACAGGTCCAAGAGACCCAGTACTTC. Its translation is CASSKGQVQETQYF. Full variable domain (missing parts from reference TRBV7-2 and TRBJ2-5): GAGVSQSPSNKVTEKGKDVELRCDPISGHTALYWYRQSLGQGLEFLIYFQGNSAPDKSGLPSDRFSAERTGGSVSTLTIQRTQQEDSAVYLCASSKGQVQETQYFGPGTRLLVL.